Listed here is a single T cell receptor (beta chain). Its specificity is not known. The sample belongs to a study of blood T cells in healthy people across ages. Study-level results: While age rose, TCR beta diversity per million T cells dropped in a roughly linear way.

The use of a sample-barcoded 5' primer and a J-beta primer mix characterized a second PCR of 7 to 11 cycles. Using its own MiXCR run on the 5' RACE reads, TCRdb lists one record per CDR3 protein. Of over a million distinct CDR3 sequences in the sample, approximately 39% were seen once. V lost 1 base, J lost 5 bases, and 12 bases lay in between. This CDR3 has 15 residues. Germline-derived CDR1 and CDR2 are MGHRA and YSYEKL. The sequenced sample consisted of blood. The rearrangement uses TRBV4-1 and TRBJ1-5; D is possibly TRBD1 (6 bases). The receptor was derived from a woman between 18 and 30 years old in good health. The CDR3 here is CASSQGYREDQPQHF. As DNA, the CDR3 is TGCGCCAGCAGCCAAGGATACAGGGAGGATCAGCCCCAGCATTTT.